The rows below give T cell receptor beta chains drawn from one sample of a study of cytomegalovirus exposure and HLA in healthy donors. Clones were sequenced by immunoSEQ multiplex PCR, and TCRdb holds only the in-frame ones, with some missing. Of hundreds of thousands of clones in the sample, more than 80% were seen once. Source material: PBMCs. These receptors were collected from a young woman in good health and CMV-seronegative. Both conserved end residues are part of each CDR3. The D gene is left open where the match is weak. Not all rows give a size; the values are once, few, many and, for expanded clones, a class.

TRBV6-1	TRBD2	.	TRBJ2-5	TGTGCCAGCAGGCAAGGCGGGGGGCTAGTAGAGACCCAGTACTTC	CASRQGGGLVETQYF
TRBV2	TRBD1	once	TRBJ2-2	TGTGCCAGCAAAGGGGGCTTTGGGGAGCTGTTTTTT	CASKGGFGELFF
TRBV19	TRBD1	few	TRBJ2-7	TGTGCCAGTAGTCCTCAGGGGGCGTACGAGCAGTACTTC	CASSPQGAYEQYF
TRBV28	.	once	TRBJ1-4	TGTGCCAGCAGGGGAATTGACAGTCAGGAAAAACTGTTTTTT	CASRGIDSQEKLFF
TRBV2	TRBD1	.	TRBJ1-1	TGTGCCAGCAGACCTGGACAGGCCCGGAACACTGAAGCTTTCTTT	CASRPGQARNTEAFF
TRBV28	.	.	TRBJ2-3	TGTGCCAGCAGCCTGGACTCAAACACAGATACGCAGTATTTT	CASSLDSNTDTQYF
TRBV18	.	.	TRBJ2-7	TGTGCCAGCTCACCTTACTCGACAGCTTCCTACGAGCAGTACTTC	CASSPYSTASYEQYF
TRBV19	TRBD1	.	TRBJ2-3	TGTGCCAGTAGTATAACGCCTGGGACAGGGAGGGTCACAGATACGCAGTATTTT	CASSITPGTGRVTDTQYF
TRBV30	.	.	TRBJ1-2	TGTGCCGGAATGACAGGAACACCTAACTATGGCTACACCTTC	CAGMTGTPNYGYTF
TRBV2	.	few	TRBJ1-2	TGTGCCAGCAGTCAGGACACCTATGGCTACACCTTC	CASSQDTYGYTF
TRBV23-1	TRBD1	few	TRBJ2-7	TGCGCCAGCAGTCAGACAGGGCAGATCCACGAGCAGTACTTC	CASSQTGQIHEQYF
TRBV5-5	TRBD1	.	TRBJ1-6	TGTGCCAGCAGCTTGGACAGGGGAAGTTCACCCCTCCACTTT	CASSLDRGSSPLHF
TRBV2	.	few	TRBJ2-4	TGTGCCACCCTGCTAGGGGCGGGGGCCATTCAGTACTTC	CATLLGAGAIQYF
TRBV7-9	.	.	TRBJ2-1	TGTGCCAGCAGCTTTGGGACTTACCCGTACAATGAGCAGTTCTTC	CASSFGTYPYNEQFF
TRBV5-1	TRBD2	.	TRBJ2-5	TGCGCCAGCAGCGGAGGGGGACTAGCGGATTTCCAAGAGACCCAGTACTTC	CASSGGGLADFQETQYF
TRBV11-2	TRBD2	.	TRBJ2-3	TGTGCCAGCAGCTTGGGGCGGGGGGGCCGAATCGGCACAGATACGCAGTATTTT	CASSLGRGGRIGTDTQYF
TRBV2	.	.	TRBJ2-7	TGTGCCAGCAGTGGCCCCCGGAGGGATCCAACCTACGAGCAGTACTTC	CASSGPRRDPTYEQYF
TRBV28	TRBD1	.	TRBJ1-4	TGTGCCATCAGGACAGGGTCAAATGAAAAACTGTTTTTT	CAIRTGSNEKLFF
TRBV5-4	TRBD2	.	TRBJ2-3	TGTGCCAGCAGCACGGGACTAGCGGGGACAGATACGCAGTATTTT	CASSTGLAGTDTQYF